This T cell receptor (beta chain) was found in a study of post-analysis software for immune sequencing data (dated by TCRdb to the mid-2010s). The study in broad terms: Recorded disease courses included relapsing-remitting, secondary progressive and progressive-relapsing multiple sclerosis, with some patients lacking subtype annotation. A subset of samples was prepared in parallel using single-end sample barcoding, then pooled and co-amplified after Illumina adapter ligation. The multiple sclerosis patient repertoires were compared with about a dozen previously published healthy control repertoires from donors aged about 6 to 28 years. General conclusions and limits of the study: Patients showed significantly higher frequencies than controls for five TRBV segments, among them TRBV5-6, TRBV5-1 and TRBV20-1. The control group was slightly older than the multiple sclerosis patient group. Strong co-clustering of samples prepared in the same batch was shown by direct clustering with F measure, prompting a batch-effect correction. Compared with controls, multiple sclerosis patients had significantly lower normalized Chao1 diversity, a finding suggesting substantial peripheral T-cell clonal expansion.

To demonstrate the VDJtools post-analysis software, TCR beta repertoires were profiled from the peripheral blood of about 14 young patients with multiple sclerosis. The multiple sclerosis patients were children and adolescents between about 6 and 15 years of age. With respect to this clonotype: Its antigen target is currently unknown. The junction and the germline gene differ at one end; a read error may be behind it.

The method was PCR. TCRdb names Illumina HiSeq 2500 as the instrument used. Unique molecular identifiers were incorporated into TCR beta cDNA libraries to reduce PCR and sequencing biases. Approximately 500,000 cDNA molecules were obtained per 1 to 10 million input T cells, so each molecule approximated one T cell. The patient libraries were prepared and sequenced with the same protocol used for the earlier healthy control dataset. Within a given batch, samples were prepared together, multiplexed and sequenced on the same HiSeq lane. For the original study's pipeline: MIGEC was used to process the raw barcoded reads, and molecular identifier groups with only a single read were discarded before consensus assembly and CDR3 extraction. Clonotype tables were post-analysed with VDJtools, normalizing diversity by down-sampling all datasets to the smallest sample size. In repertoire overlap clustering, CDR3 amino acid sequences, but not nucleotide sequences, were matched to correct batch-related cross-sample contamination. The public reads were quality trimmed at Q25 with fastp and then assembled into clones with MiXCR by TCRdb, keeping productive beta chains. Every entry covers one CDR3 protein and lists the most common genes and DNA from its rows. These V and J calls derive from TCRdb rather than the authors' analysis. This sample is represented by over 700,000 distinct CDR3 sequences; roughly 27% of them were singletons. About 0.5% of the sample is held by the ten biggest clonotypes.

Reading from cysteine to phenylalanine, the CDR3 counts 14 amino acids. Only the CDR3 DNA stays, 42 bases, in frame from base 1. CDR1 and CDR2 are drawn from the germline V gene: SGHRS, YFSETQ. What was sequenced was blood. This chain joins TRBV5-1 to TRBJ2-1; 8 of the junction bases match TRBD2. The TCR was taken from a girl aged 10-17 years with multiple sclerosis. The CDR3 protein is CVSILVPGGNEQFF. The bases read TGCGTCAGCATATTAGTCCCGGGAGGGAATGAGCAGTTCTTC.